This T cell receptor beta chain derives from a study of blood T cell repertoires in COVID-19. Whole-study context: Samples came from the United States, Italy and Spain, spanning acute and convalescent COVID-19.

Method: immunoSEQ multiplex PCR; TCRdb's copy keeps in-frame clones and lacks some. The repertoire holds over 150,000 clones, with roughly 85% as singletons. Unmatched junction bases numbered 4, after V lost 6 bases and J lost 6 bases. The CDR3 is 13 amino acids. In germline, CDR1 is KGHSH, CDR2 LQKENI. The sample was peripheral blood. The sequence came from a woman aged 80 or older with acute or convalescent COVID-19. This chain joins TRBV18 and TRBJ1-2; 10 bases map to TRBD1. The CDR3 region has the DNA TGTGCCAGCTCGCGGACAGGGGGGGATGGCTACACCTTC. This codes for CASSRTGGDGYTF.